What follows are 26 T cell receptor beta chains derived from one specimen sequenced in a study of T cell responses to AZD1222 COVID-19 vaccine. Clones were read by immunoSEQ multiplex PCR, and TCRdb kept only the in-frame ones, dropping some. The sample consists of 150,000 to 190,000 clones, roughly 90% of them appearing once. Sequences were derived from peripheral blood, sampled 28 days after the second AZD1222 dose. The receptors come from an adult who received the AZD1222 COVID-19 vaccine.

This clone was recorded once. V gene TRBV2 combines with J gene TRBJ1-3; D remains unclear. The CDR3 consists of 16 residues. The germline V and J ends were trimmed by 6 bases and 0 bases, with 15 bases remaining between them. Germline CDR1 SNHLY, CDR2 FYNNEI. Written as DNA, the CDR3 is TGTGCCAGCAGGACCCGTTTGTCGGACTCTGGAAACACCATATATTTT. Encoded protein: CASRTRLSDSGNTIYF.

The chain uses TRBV5-8 and TRBJ2-1, with 9 bases that match TRBD1. There are 16 residues in the CDR3. Germline-derived CDR1 and CDR2 are SGHTS and YDEGEE. With 2 bases clipped from V and 6 bases from J, the junction kept 9 bases outside the gene matches. The CDR3 loop is CASSFLTGGLLNEQFF. The CDR3 coding sequence is TGTGCCAGCAGCTTCTTGACAGGGGGTCTTCTCAATGAGCAGTTCTTC.

The chain joins TRBV18 to TRBJ2-6; 10 nucleotides match TRBD1. V lost 6 bases to trimming and J lost 0 bases; unmatched junction nucleotides: 11. CDR1 KGHSH and CDR2 LQKENI come from the germline V gene. The CDR3 covers 19 residues. The CDR3 protein is CASSRERGQGTSGANVLTF. CDR3 nucleotides: TGTGCCAGCTCCCGTGAAAGGGGACAGGGGACCTCTGGGGCCAACGTCCTGACTTTC.

This clone occurred once. The chain employs TRBV27 and TRBJ1-1; TRBD1 matches at 7 bases. V lost 8 bases to trimming and J lost 3 bases; unmatched junction nucleotides: 9. Germline-derived CDR1 and CDR2 are MNHEY and SMNVEV (reference sequence). The CDR3 totals 14 residues. The CDR3 DNA sequence: TGTGCCAGCGGTATACAGGGGAGGGACACTGAAGCTTTCTTT. Translation gives CASGIQGRDTEAFF.

The chain links TRBV7-3 to TRBJ2-2; D might be TRBD2 (6 bases). Germline V gives CDR1 SGHTA, CDR2 FQGTGA. V lost 4 bases, J lost 5 bases, and 17 bases lay in between. This CDR3 is built from 16 residues. CDR3 amino acids: CASSYLADQGTGELFF. The CDR3 coding sequence is TGTGCCAGCAGCTACTTAGCGGACCAAGGGACCGGGGAGCTGTTTTTT.

The chain combines TRBV5-5 with TRBJ1-1, with a tentative D call TRBD1 (5 bases). Per the germline V gene, CDR1 is SGHKS and CDR2 is YYEKEE (reference sequence). With 5 bases removed from V and 1 base from J, the gap between germline ends came to 9 bases. This CDR3 is built from 13 residues. The CDR3 DNA sequence: TGTGCCAGCAGACAGGACCAGAACACTGAAGCTTTCTTT. This sequence encodes CASRQDQNTEAFF.

J is TRBJ1-3 and V is TRBV7-8; D not resolved. This CDR3 comprises 16 residues. The V end lost 3 bases, the J end lost 0 bases, and 12 bases lay between the germline ends. Per germline, CDR1 SGHVS and CDR2 FQNEAQ. This chain's CDR3 is CASSFGANPSGNTIYF. As DNA, the CDR3 is TGTGCCAGCAGCTTTGGAGCCAATCCCTCTGGAAACACCATATATTTT.

The rearrangement uses TRBV5-6 and TRBJ1-1, with D unresolved. The CDR3 covers 16 residues. The germline gives CDR1 SGHDT, CDR2 YYEEEE. The V end was cut by 0 bases, the J end by 1 base, with 13 bases between. CDR3 nucleotides: TGTGCCAGCAGCTTGGTTCAGGTCGGTAAGAACACTGAAGCTTTCTTT. As protein: CASSLVQVGKNTEAFF.

V gene TRBV5-1 combines with J gene TRBJ2-5; either TRBD1 or TRBD2 may supply D (6 bases each). Germline CDR1 reads SGHRS; CDR2 reads YFSETQ. This CDR3 contains 14 residues. The V gene lost 1 base and the J gene lost 3 bases, with 10 bases spanning the gap. CDR3 DNA: TGCGCCAGCAGCTTGTGGGGGGCGGAAGAGACCCAGTACTTC. Translating it yields CASSLWGAEETQYF.

This chain connects TRBV7-9 to TRBJ1-2; unclear D gene. CDR3 length: 14 residues. CDR1 SEHNR and CDR2 FQNEAQ come from the germline V gene (reference sequence). V gave up 3 bases and J gave up 6 bases, with 14 bases separating them. The CDR3 loop is CASSLTLSADGYTF. CDR3 coding DNA: TGTGCCAGCAGCTTGACTCTCTCGGCGGATGGCTACACCTTC.

This chain uses TRBV18 with TRBJ2-5; possible D gene TRBD2, 5 bases. Germline-derived CDR1 and CDR2 are KGHSH and LQKENI. There are 14 residues in the CDR3. Trimming took off 0 bases at V and 5 bases at J, with 10 bases between the two ends. CDR3: CASSPPSGWETQYF. The CDR3 coding sequence is TGTGCCAGCTCACCACCGTCGGGGTGGGAGACCCAGTACTTC.

The chain links TRBV7-2 to TRBJ1-2; 7 bases are shared with TRBD1. CDR3 length: 13 residues. CDR1 and CDR2 (germline): SGHTA, FQGNSA. V was clipped by 7 bases and J by 4 bases; unmatched bases: 6. As DNA, the CDR3 is TGTGCCAGCAATTCAGGGGGACCCTATGGCTACACCTTC. It codes for CASNSGGPYGYTF. The whole variable domain, filled in from reference TRBV7-2 and TRBJ1-2, reads GAGVSQSPSNKVTEKGKDVELRCDPISGHTALYWYRQSLGQGLEFLIYFQGNSAPDKSGLPSDRFSAERTGGSVSTLTIQRTQQEDSAVYLCASNSGGPYGYTFGSGTRLTVV.

This chain connects TRBV3-1 (or the pseudogene TRBV3-2) to TRBJ1-3; no clear D gene. CDR1 and CDR2 from the germline V gene are LGHDT and YNNKEL (reference sequence). V was clipped by 4 bases and J by 9 bases, with 13 bases between them. CDR3 length: 13 residues. This chain's CDR3 is CASSRRRLSTIYF. The CDR3 bases are TGTGCCAGCAGCCGACGGAGATTGAGCACCATATATTTT.

This clone showed up just a few times. CDR3 sequence: CASTRDRGNNEQFF. The DNA for the CDR3 is TGTGCCAGTACCCGGGACAGGGGTAACAATGAGCAGTTCTTC. V gene TRBV6-5 combines with J gene TRBJ2-1, with TRBD1 matching over 10 bases. Germline-derived CDR1 and CDR2 are MNHEY and SVGAGI. The CDR3 runs 14 residues. The V segment lost 9 bases and the J segment 5 bases; nucleotides outside the gene matches: 7.

This chain joins TRBV18 and TRBJ2-3; D is uncertain. Germline-derived CDR1 and CDR2 are KGHSH and LQKENI. The CDR3 has 17 residues. Trimming removed 1 base from V and 0 bases from J, with 14 bases in between. The DNA for the CDR3 is TGTGCCAGCTCACCACAGTTCGGCAGATCTAGCACAGATACGCAGTATTTT. Encoded protein: CASSPQFGRSSTDTQYF.

The chain carries TRBV6-5 and TRBJ2-4; 9 bases align to TRBD1. Trimming at V came to 6 bases and at J to 8 bases, leaving 8 bases not matched to a gene. The germline V gene encodes CDR1 MNHEY and CDR2 SVGAGI. The CDR3 is 14 residues long. The DNA of the CDR3 is TGTGCCAGCAGGCGGGGACAGGGATGGGACATTCAGTACTTC. Amino acids: CASRRGQGWDIQYF.

This clone was found once. The chain joins TRBV3-1 (or the pseudogene TRBV3-2) to TRBJ2-6, with a tentative D call TRBD1 (6 bases). The CDR3 is 16 residues long. Germline lookup yields CDR1 LGHDT and CDR2 YNNKEL (reference sequence). V was cut by 4 bases and J by 0 bases, with 10 bases left in between. CDR3 in amino acids: CASSPRGSSGANVLTF. The CDR3 bases are TGTGCCAGCAGCCCCAGGGGTTCCTCTGGGGCCAACGTCCTGACTTTC.

V is TRBV4-1 and J is TRBJ2-7, with D maybe TRBD2 (6 bases). CDR3 size: 15 residues. In germline, CDR1 is MGHRA, CDR2 YSYEKL. Between the trimmed V and J ends, which lost 3 bases and 2 bases, there was a span of 14 bases. CDR3 region: CASSQGGGRTYEQYF. In DNA, the CDR3 is TGCGCCAGCAGCCAGGGCGGAGGGAGGACCTACGAGCAGTACTTC.

This chain connects TRBV7-9 to TRBJ1-5, with 9 bases matching TRBD1. The V gene's germline CDR1 is SEHNR and CDR2 FQNEAQ (reference sequence). V lost 3 bases, J lost 6 bases, and 12 bases stayed unmatched. The CDR3 consists of 17 residues. In DNA, the CDR3 is TGTGCCAGCAGCTTGGGACAGGGAGGTGCAAAGGGTCAGCCCCAGCATTTT. The encoded protein is CASSLGQGGAKGQPQHF.

The chain employs TRBV6-5 and TRBJ2-7; D might be TRBD1 (6 bases). This CDR3 is built from 16 residues. The V gene lost 0 bases and the J gene lost 7 bases, with 19 bases spanning the gap. From germline, CDR1 is MNHEY and CDR2 SVGAGI. The CDR3 is CASSYSLGVGGGEQYF. CDR3 sequence (DNA): TGTGCCAGCAGTTACTCGTTGGGGGTAGGGGGTGGTGAGCAGTACTTC.

This chain connects TRBV6-2 or TRBV6-3 to TRBJ2-7; 7 bases map to TRBD2. This CDR3 contains 14 residues. J gave up 1 base and V 3 bases, and 3 bases lay outside the gene matches. Germline CDR1 and CDR2: MNHEY and SVGEGT. The DNA of the CDR3 is TGTGCCAGCAGTTATCGCGGGGGATCCTACGAGCAGTACTTC. Protein product: CASSYRGGSYEQYF.

This clone is a singleton in its sample. The J gene is TRBJ1-1, the V gene TRBV27; D is ambiguous. This CDR3 has 15 amino acids. V dropped 1 base and J dropped 1 base, with 10 bases sitting between them. The germline CDR1 and CDR2 sequences are MNHEY and SMNVEV (reference sequence). CDR3 amino acids: CASSLYARSNTEAFF. In DNA, the CDR3 is TGTGCCAGCAGTTTATACGCCAGGTCGAACACTGAAGCTTTCTTT.

The chain couples TRBV5-4 to TRBJ2-3; D ambiguous. V lost 4 bases and J lost 0, with 15 bases in between. This CDR3 has 16 residues. The germline V gene encodes CDR1 SGHNT and CDR2 YYREEE (reference sequence). The CDR3 DNA follows: TGTGCCAGCAGCCCGATCGTCCCGTCTAGCACAGATACGCAGTATTTT. Residues: CASSPIVPSSTDTQYF.

The chain joins TRBV4-2 to TRBJ2-2; 9 bases align to TRBD2. Per the germline V gene, CDR1 is LGHNA and CDR2 is YNFKEQ. The length of the CDR3 is 17 residues. The junction had 9 bases not matched to a gene; V was cut back by 1 base and J by 6 bases. For the CDR3, the DNA is TGTGCCAGCAGCCAAGGGGTCCTAGCGGGGCGGGCCGGGGAGCTGTTTTTT. Protein sequence: CASSQGVLAGRAGELFF.

This chain uses TRBV12-3 or TRBV12-4 with TRBJ1-1; D not certain. CDR3 size: 11 residues. Trimming took off 1 base at V and 6 bases at J, with 3 bases between the two ends. The CDR3 DNA follows: TGTGCCAGCAGTTTAGGGCCTGAAGCTTTCTTT. It translates to CASSLGPEAFF.

The V call is TRBV3-1 (or the pseudogene TRBV3-2), the J call TRBJ1-4, with D tentatively TRBD1 (6 bases). Germline V gene lookup returns CDR1 LGHDT and CDR2 YNNKEL (reference sequence). V was shortened by 4 bases and J by 11 bases, with 14 bases between the two germline ends. This CDR3 has 13 residues. This CDR3 reads CASSPRPQGKLFF. In DNA, the CDR3 is TGTGCCAGCAGCCCTAGGCCCCAGGGGAAACTGTTTTTT.